Below, 7 T cell receptor beta chains from the same sample are listed, as sequenced in a study of T cells in Graves' hyperthyroidism and ophthalmopathy. TCR beta CDR3 regions were amplified from RNA. With the HTBI primer set, the TCR CDR3 went through a first round of RT-PCR. TCRdb analysed the multiplex PCR reads with MiXCR anew, one entry per CDR3 protein. The sample holds 550,000 to 600,000 distinct CDR3 sequences, over 12% seen once. What was sequenced was blood. Every receptor here comes from a young woman with Graves' ophthalmopathy.

This clonotype occurred many times. The chain employs TRBV28 and TRBJ2-1, with 9 bases matching TRBD2. The CDR3 has 14 amino acids. Trimming removed 6 bases from V and 2 bases from J; junction bases left unmatched: 2. CDR1 MDHEN and CDR2 SYDVKM come from the germline V gene. The CDR3 region is CASRPSGTYNEQFF. The CDR3 DNA sequence: TGTGCCAGCAGGCCTAGCGGGACCTACAATGAGCAGTTCTTC.

The chain is built from TRBV4-1 and TRBJ1-1; D remains unclear. The CDR3 spans 15 residues. Germline CDR1 reads MGHRA; CDR2 reads YSYEKL. With 1 base removed from V and 1 base from J, the gap between germline ends came to 10 bases. This CDR3 reads CASSQVKIKNTEAFF. The CDR3 nucleotides read TGCGCCAGCAGCCAAGTAAAAATAAAGAACACTGAAGCTTTCTTT.

The V call is TRBV6-5, the J call TRBJ2-2; D remains ambiguous. Trimming took 0 bases from V and 1 from J, leaving 15 bases between them. The V gene's germline CDR1 is MNHEY and CDR2 SVGAGI. CDR3 size: 18 residues. The DNA for the CDR3 is TGTGCCAGCAGTTACTCGATTTGGGTTACGGGGAACACCGGGGAGCTGTTTTTT. Amino acid sequence: CASSYSIWVTGNTGELFF.

In its sample, this clonotype was seen many times. The chain couples TRBV28 to TRBJ1-5; D gene ambiguous. This CDR3 region has 15 residues. The V gene's germline CDR1 is MDHEN and CDR2 SYDVKM. The V and J ends lost 3 bases and 0 bases respectively, with 9 bases between them. CDR3 residues: CASSFHTGSNQPQHF. CDR3 sequence (DNA): TGTGCCAGCAGTTTCCATACCGGTAGCAATCAGCCCCAGCATTTT.

The genes are TRBV19 and TRBJ1-4, with D tentatively TRBD1 (5 bases). The CDR3 totals 15 residues. The germline V and J ends were trimmed by 3 bases and 7 bases, with 15 bases remaining between them. Germline-derived CDR1 and CDR2 are LNHDA and SQIVND (reference sequence). As DNA, the CDR3 is TGTGCCAGTAGTATTGGTGACAGTCGGATTGAAAAACTGTTTTTT. Translation gives CASSIGDSRIEKLFF.

The table lists this clonotype with many counts. J is TRBJ1-3 and V is TRBV30; D is unresolved. Germline assignment: CDR1 GTSNPN and CDR2 SVGIG (reference sequence). This CDR3 has 10 amino acids. Deletions cut 3 bases from V and 8 bases from J, with 5 bases between. Here the CDR3 reads CAWREDTIYF. The CDR3 DNA reads as TGTGCCTGGAGAGAGGACACCATATATTTT.

This clonotype was seen a handful of times. This rearrangement joins TRBV7-2 to TRBJ1-6; possibly TRBD1 for D (5 bases). The V end lost 1 base, the J end lost 9 bases, and 13 bases lay between the germline ends. The germline CDR1 and CDR2 sequences are SGHTA and FQGNSA. The CDR3 consists of 15 residues. The CDR3: CASSLVRGGGSPLHF. CDR3 nucleotides: TGTGCCAGCAGCTTAGTACGGGGGGGGGGTTCACCCCTCCACTTT.